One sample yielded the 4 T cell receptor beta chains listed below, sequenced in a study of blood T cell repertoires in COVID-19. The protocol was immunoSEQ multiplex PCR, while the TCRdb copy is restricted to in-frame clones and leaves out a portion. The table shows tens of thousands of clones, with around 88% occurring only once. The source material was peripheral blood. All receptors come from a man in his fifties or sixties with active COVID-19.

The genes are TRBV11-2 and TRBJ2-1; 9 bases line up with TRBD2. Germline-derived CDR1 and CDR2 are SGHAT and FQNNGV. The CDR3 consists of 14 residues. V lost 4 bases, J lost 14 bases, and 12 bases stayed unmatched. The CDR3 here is CASSSNSGGVDKFF. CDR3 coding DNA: TGTGCCAGCAGCTCCAATAGCGGGGGAGTAGACAAGTTCTTC.

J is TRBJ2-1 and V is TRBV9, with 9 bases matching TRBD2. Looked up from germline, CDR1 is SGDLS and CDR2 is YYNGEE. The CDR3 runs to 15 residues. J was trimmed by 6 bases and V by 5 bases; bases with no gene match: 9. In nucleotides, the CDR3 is TGTGCCAGCAGTACCGGGACTAGCTCAAGCAATGAGCAGTTCTTC. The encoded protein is CASSTGTSSSNEQFF.

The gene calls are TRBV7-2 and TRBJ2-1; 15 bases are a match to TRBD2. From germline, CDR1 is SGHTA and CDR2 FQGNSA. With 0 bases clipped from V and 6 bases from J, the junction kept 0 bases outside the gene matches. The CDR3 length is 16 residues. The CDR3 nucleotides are TGTGCCAGCAGCTTAGCGGGACTAGCGGGGGGCAATGAGCAGTTCTTC. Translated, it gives CASSLAGLAGGNEQFF. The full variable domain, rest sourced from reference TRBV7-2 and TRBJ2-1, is GAGVSQSPSNKVTEKGKDVELRCDPISGHTALYWYRQSLGQGLEFLIYFQGNSAPDKSGLPSDRFSAERTGGSVSTLTIQRTQQEDSAVYLCASSLAGLAGGNEQFFGPGTRLTVL.

The CDR3 DNA follows: TGTGCCAGCAGCTCACCAGGCGGGAGGGACAGACTGAACACCGGGGAGCTGTTTTTT. Translating it yields CASSSPGGRDRLNTGELFF. The chain recombines TRBV21-1 with TRBJ2-2; the D segment call TRBD2 is taken from the table without a DNA check. TRBV21-1 is a recognized pseudogene. This CDR3 region has 19 residues.